The T cell receptor beta chain described here comes from a study of CD8 T cells in Susac syndrome. The CD8+ and CD4+ T cells were isolated magnetically using a negative isolation approach, whereas the TEMRA cells were enriched by FACS. When the RNA was reverse transcribed, random hexamers were used with an input of roughly 0.45 to 1 ug. TCRdb used MiXCR to reprocess the immunoSEQ multiplex PCR reads, holding one entry per CDR3 protein. The table includes some 52,000 distinct CDR3 sequences, 93% detected once. CDR3 length equals 13 residues. The ends were cut back, 1 base at V and 2 bases at J, with 5 bases in the middle. Germline V gene lookup returns CDR1 SGHVS and CDR2 FQNEAQ.

Specimen: CD8+ T cells from PBMCs. The clonotype originates from a human donor with multiple sclerosis. V gene TRBV7-8 combines with J gene TRBJ2-5; no clear D gene. The CDR3 sequence: CASSLEEQETQYF. Written as DNA, the CDR3 is TGTGCCAGCAGCTTAGAGGAGCAAGAGACCCAGTACTTC.